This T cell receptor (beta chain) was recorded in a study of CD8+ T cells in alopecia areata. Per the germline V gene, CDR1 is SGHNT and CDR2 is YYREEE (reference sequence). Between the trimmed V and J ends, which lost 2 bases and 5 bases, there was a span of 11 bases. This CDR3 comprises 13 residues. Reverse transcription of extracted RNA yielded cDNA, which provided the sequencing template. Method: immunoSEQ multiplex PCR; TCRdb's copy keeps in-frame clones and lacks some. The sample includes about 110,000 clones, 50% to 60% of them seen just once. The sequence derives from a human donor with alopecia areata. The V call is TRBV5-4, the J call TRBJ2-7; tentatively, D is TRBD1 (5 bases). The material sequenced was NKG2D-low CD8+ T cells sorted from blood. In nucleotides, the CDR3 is TGTGCCAGCAGCTTTTCTCCAGGGAACGAGCAGTACTTC. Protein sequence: CASSFSPGNEQYF. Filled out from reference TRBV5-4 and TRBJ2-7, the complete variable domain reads ETGVTQSPTHLIKTRGQQVTLRCSSQSGHNTVSWYQQALGQGPQFIFQYYREEENGRGNFPPRFSGLQFPNYSSELNVNALELDDSALYLCASSFSPGNEQYFGPGTRLTVT.